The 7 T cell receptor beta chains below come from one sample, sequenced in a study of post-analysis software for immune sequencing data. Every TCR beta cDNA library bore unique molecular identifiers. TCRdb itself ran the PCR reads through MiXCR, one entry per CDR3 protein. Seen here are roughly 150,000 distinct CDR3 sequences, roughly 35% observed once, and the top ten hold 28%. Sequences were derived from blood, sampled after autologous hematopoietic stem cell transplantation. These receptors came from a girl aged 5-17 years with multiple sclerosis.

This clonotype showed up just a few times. DNA of the CDR3: TGCGCCAGCAGTGAGTCCCCGACTAGCGAAGCGGCCGGGGAGCTGTTTTTT. Protein product: CASSESPTSEAAGELFF. V usage is TRBV10-2 and J usage is TRBJ2-2, with 8 bases aligning to TRBD2. The junction had 9 bases not matched to a gene; V was cut back by 0 bases and J by 6 bases. Germline CDR1 WSHSY, CDR2 SAAADI. The CDR3 sequence is 17 residues long.

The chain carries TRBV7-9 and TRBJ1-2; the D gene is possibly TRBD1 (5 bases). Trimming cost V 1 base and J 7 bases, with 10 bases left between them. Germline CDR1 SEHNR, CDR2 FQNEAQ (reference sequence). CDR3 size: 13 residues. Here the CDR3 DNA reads TGTGCCAGCAGCTTAGGGCAGGGCAGTGGCTACACCTTC. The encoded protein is CASSLGQGSGYTF.

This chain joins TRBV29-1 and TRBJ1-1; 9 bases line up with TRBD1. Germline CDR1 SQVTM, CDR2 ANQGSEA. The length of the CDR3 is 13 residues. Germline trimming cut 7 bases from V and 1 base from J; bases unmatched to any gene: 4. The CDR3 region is CSAYRGPNTEAFF. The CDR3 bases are TGCAGCGCCTACAGGGGGCCGAACACTGAAGCTTTCTTT.

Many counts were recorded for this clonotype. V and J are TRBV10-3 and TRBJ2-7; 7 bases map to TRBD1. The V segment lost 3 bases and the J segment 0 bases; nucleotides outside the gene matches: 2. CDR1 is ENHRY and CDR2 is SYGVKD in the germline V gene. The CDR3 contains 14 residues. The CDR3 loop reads CAISDRGYSYEQYF. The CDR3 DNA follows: TGTGCCATCAGTGACAGGGGGTACTCCTACGAGCAGTACTTC.

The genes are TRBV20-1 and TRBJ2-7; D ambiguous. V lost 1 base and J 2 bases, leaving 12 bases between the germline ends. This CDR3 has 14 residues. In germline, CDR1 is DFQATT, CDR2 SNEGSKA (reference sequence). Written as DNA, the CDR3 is TGCAGTGCTAGAGCTGGCCAGGTTGCCTACGAGCAGTACTTC. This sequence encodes CSARAGQVAYEQYF.

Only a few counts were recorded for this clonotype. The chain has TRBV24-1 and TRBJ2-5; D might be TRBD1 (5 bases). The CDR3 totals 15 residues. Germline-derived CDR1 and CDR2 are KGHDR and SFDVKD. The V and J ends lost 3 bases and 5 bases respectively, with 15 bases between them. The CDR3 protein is CATSDDKMGHETQYF. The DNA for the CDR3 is TGTGCCACCAGTGATGATAAGATGGGGCATGAGACCCAGTACTTC.

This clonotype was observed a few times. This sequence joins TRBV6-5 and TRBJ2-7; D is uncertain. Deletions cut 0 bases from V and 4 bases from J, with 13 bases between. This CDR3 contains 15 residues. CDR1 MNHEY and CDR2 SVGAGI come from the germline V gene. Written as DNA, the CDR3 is TGTGCCAGCAGTTACTCCCTGGAAGGGATGTACGAGCAGTACTTC. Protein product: CASSYSLEGMYEQYF.